A selection of T cell receptor beta chains follows, all from one sample in a study of blood T cell repertoires in COVID-19. Some clones are missing from TCRdb's copy, which holds only in-frame ones; the method was immunoSEQ multiplex PCR. The data show hundreds of thousands of clones, around 89% seen once. Input material: peripheral blood. The receptors shown here come from a woman aged 25-40 years with COVID-19, enrolled during active disease. Each CDR3 is given with its conserved first and last residue. A D gene is named only where the DNA matches it firmly. Clone size is given for some rows only: seen once, a few or many times, or a class if the clone is expanded.

abundance	j_gene	d_gene	v_gene	CDR3nt	CDR3aa
.	TRBJ2-2	.	TRBV10-2	TGCGCCAGCAGCACAGGGTACACGAACACCGGGGAGCTGTTTTTT	CASSTGYTNTGELFF
.	TRBJ2-7	.	TRBV24-1	TGTGCCACCAGTGATGGACAGACACACTCCTACGAGCAGTACTTC	CATSDGQTHSYEQYF
few	TRBJ1-3	TRBD1	TRBV29-1	TGCAGCGTTGCGGGGGGACAGGGGGTCTCTGGAAACACCATATATTTT	CSVAGGQGVSGNTIYF
.	TRBJ1-1	.	TRBV6-6	TGTGCCAGCAGTACGACAACGAAAGGATCTGAAGCTTTCTTT	CASSTTTKGSEAFF
.	TRBJ2-5	TRBD2	TRBV7-9	TGTGCCAGCAGCCAGGGACTAGCGGGGGATTACGGGACCCAGTACTTC	CASSQGLAGDYGTQYF
.	TRBJ2-5	.	TRBV19	TGTGCCAGTGTCGCGGAAGACCAAGAGACCCAGTACTTC	CASVAEDQETQYF
.	TRBJ1-4	.	TRBV11-3	TGTGCCAGCAGCTTAGCAGGCGCTGGCGTGGAAAAACTGTTTTTT	CASSLAGAGVEKLFF
.	TRBJ1-4	TRBD1	TRBV5-6	TGTGCCAGCAGCTTGGGCAGGGGGGCTAATGAAAAACTGTTTTTT	CASSLGRGANEKLFF
.	TRBJ1-1	.	TRBV18	TGTGCCAGCTCACAAGCGAACACTGAAGCTTTCTTT	CASSQANTEAFF
.	TRBJ1-5	.	TRBV24-1	TGTGCCACCAGTGACCCCAGGGGCAATCAGCCCCAGCATTTT	CATSDPRGNQPQHF
.	TRBJ2-5	TRBD1	TRBV19	TGTGCCAGTAGTCCGTTACAGGGGCCCCACCAAGAGACCCAGTACTTC	CASSPLQGPHQETQYF
.	TRBJ1-1	.	TRBV19	TGTGCCAGCAAAATGGGTGCGGGGAGTGCTTTCTTT	CASKMGAGSAFF
.	TRBJ2-1	TRBD2	TRBV24-1	TGTGCCGCTATGGGGACTAGCGGGAAAAAGTTCTTC	CAAMGTSGKKFF
.	TRBJ1-2	.	TRBV2	TGTGCCAGCAGTCAAAGACAAGGTTGGGATGGCTACACCTTC	CASSQRQGWDGYTF
.	TRBJ2-5	TRBD1	TRBV9	TGTGCCAGCAGCGGCCGGGACAGGGATGTGGAGACCCAGTACTTC	CASSGRDRDVETQYF
once	TRBJ2-5	.	TRBV3-1/TRBV3-2	TGTGCCAGCAGCCAAGAGGGCGAGACCCAGTACTTC	CASSQEGETQYF
once	TRBJ1-3	.	TRBV3-1/TRBV3-2	TGTGCCAGCAGTTCCAGGGCCTTCTCTGGAAACACCATATATTTT	CASSSRAFSGNTIYF
.	TRBJ1-3	TRBD1	TRBV25-1	TGTGCCAGCACCCCGCAGGGGGGAACTGGAAACACCATATATTTT	CASTPQGGTGNTIYF
.	TRBJ1-5	TRBD1	TRBV29-1	TGCAGCGTCCGACAGGGGGCCTCGGATCAGCCCCAGCATTTT	CSVRQGASDQPQHF
.	TRBJ2-5	.	TRBV24-1	TGTGCCACCAGTGGCCCCGGACAGGGGGTAGAACTAGCGGGAAGCGAGACCCAGTACTTC	CATSGPGQGVELAGSETQYF
.	TRBJ2-1	TRBD2	TRBV4-2	TGTGCCAGCAGCCAGATAGCGGGGGGGTTGGGTGAGCAGTTCTTC	CASSQIAGGLGEQFF
.	TRBJ2-3	TRBD2	TRBV5-4	TGTGCCAGCAGCTTGTCCCTAAGCGGGGGGTTCAGGGAAGGGGATACGCAGTATTTT	CASSLSLSGGFREGDTQYF
.	TRBJ2-3	TRBD2	TRBV4-1	TGCGCCAGCAGCCCTGAAGGCGGGAGCGGCTTCGGCACAGATACGCAGTATTTT	CASSPEGGSGFGTDTQYF
.	TRBJ1-1	.	TRBV3-1/TRBV3-2	TGTGCCAGCAGCCAAGATACACAAGAAGCTTTCTTT	CASSQDTQEAFF
.	TRBJ2-3	.	TRBV9	TGTGCCAGCAGCCCAGTAGCGGACACAGATACGCAGTATTTT	CASSPVADTDTQYF
.	TRBJ1-1	TRBD1	TRBV12-3/TRBV12-4	TGTGCCAGCAGTTTAAGCAGGGGGACTGAAGCTTTCTTT	CASSLSRGTEAFF
.	TRBJ1-5	.	TRBV28	TGTGCCAGCAGTTTTGGTGTGGGGGGGAGTCAGCCCCAGCATTTT	CASSFGVGGSQPQHF
.	TRBJ1-5	.	TRBV2	TGTGCCAGCAGTCTACTACGGGGGGCGAGCAATCAGCCCCAGCATTTT	CASSLLRGASNQPQHF
.	TRBJ1-2	.	TRBV25-1	TGTGCCAGCAGTGAGGGGGGTGGCTATGGCTACACCTTC	CASSEGGGYGYTF
.	TRBJ2-2	.	TRBV5-4	TGTGCCAGCAGCCCCCTACCGCAGGGAGGTATGACGGAGCTGTTTTTT	CASSPLPQGGMTELFF
.	TRBJ1-5	.	TRBV15	TGTGCCACCAGCAGAGAGCGAGGCGCAAATCAGCCCCAGCATTTT	CATSRERGANQPQHF
.	TRBJ1-4	TRBD1	TRBV4-1	TGCGCCAGCAGCCCCGGGGACAGGGGGGAAAAACTGTTTTTT	CASSPGDRGEKLFF
.	TRBJ2-1	.	TRBV28	TGTGCCAGCAGTTTGGGGGCCGACAATGAGCAGTTCTTC	CASSLGADNEQFF
.	TRBJ1-2	.	TRBV6-2/TRBV6-3	TGTGCCAGCAGTTACTCGTCCCCACCCGGGGGCTACACCTTC	CASSYSSPPGGYTF
.	TRBJ2-1	.	TRBV7-8	TGTGCCAGCAGCTTAATATATCGGGGGGCCTCAAGCAATGAGCAGTTCTTC	CASSLIYRGASSNEQFF
.	TRBJ2-2	.	TRBV12-2	TGTGCAAGTCCCCCCCGGGGGGGGCCCGCCGGGGAGCTGTTTTTT	CASPPRGGPAGELFF
.	TRBJ2-7	TRBD1	TRBV6-2/TRBV6-3	TGTGCCAGCAGTTACCCCGGATGGGCAAGCAGGGGGTACGAGCAGTACTTC	CASSYPGWASRGYEQYF
.	TRBJ1-2	.	TRBV28	TGTGCCAGCAGCCCATTTAACTATGGCTACACCTTC	CASSPFNYGYTF
.	TRBJ1-2	.	TRBV11-2	TGTGCCAGCAGCTCCGACGGACAGAACTATGGCTACACCTTC	CASSSDGQNYGYTF
few	TRBJ2-3	.	TRBV6-6	TGTGCCAGCAGTTACCCGACGGGGGCAGATACGCAGTATTTT	CASSYPTGADTQYF
.	TRBJ2-3	TRBD2	TRBV27	TGTGCCAGCAGTTATGAGGCGGGGGGGTCAGATACGCAGTATTTT	CASSYEAGGSDTQYF
once	TRBJ1-2	.	TRBV23-1	TGCGCCAGCAGTCAATCGAACAGGGTGGACGGCTACACCTTC	CASSQSNRVDGYTF
.	TRBJ1-5	TRBD1	TRBV19	TGTGCCAGTAGTCACGTCCCGGGACAGTCTTATAGCAATCAGCCCCAGCATTTT	CASSHVPGQSYSNQPQHF
few	TRBJ1-5	TRBD1	TRBV27	TGTGCCAGCAGTCCCGGGACAGTCGGTCAGCCCCAGCATTTT	CASSPGTVGQPQHF
.	TRBJ2-2	.	TRBV5-1	TGCGCCAGCAGCCCGCGAGCGGGGAACACCGGGGAGCTGTTTTTT	CASSPRAGNTGELFF
.	TRBJ1-1	TRBD1	TRBV5-4	TGTGCCAGCAGCTTACAGGGGTTTAGCACTGAAGCTTTCTTT	CASSLQGFSTEAFF
.	TRBJ2-5	TRBD1	TRBV14	TGTGCCAGCAGCCAAGTAGAGCGGACAGGGTTGCGAGAGACCCAGTACTTC	CASSQVERTGLRETQYF
.	TRBJ1-2	.	TRBV18	TGTGCCAGCTCACCGGGAGGGAGCCCGGGGTATGGCTACACCTTC	CASSPGGSPGYGYTF
.	TRBJ1-1	TRBD1	TRBV10-2	TGCGCCAGCAGAGGGGACAGACGGAAAGCTTTCTTT	CASRGDRRKAFF
.	TRBJ2-5	TRBD1	TRBV27	TGTGCCAGCAAACTGGGGACAGGGGTTCAAGGGACCCAGTACTTC	CASKLGTGVQGTQYF
.	TRBJ2-3	.	TRBV6-5	TGTGCCAGCAGTTATTTGCGGTCTAGCACAGATACGCAGTATTTT	CASSYLRSSTDTQYF
once	TRBJ1-6	.	TRBV4-3	TGCGCCAGCAGCCCACAGGGTGAGAAAGGTTCACCCCTCCACTTT	CASSPQGEKGSPLHF
.	TRBJ1-4	TRBD1	TRBV12-5	TGTGCTAGTGGTGGGACAGTTGAAAAACTGTTTTTT	CASGGTVEKLFF
.	TRBJ2-5	.	TRBV7-8	TGTGCCAGCGGGACCTCGGGGGGCAGTGATGAGACCCAGTACTTC	CASGTSGGSDETQYF
.	TRBJ1-2	TRBD1	TRBV7-9	TGTGCCGTATCGAATCGGGACAGGGGTGGCAGAGTCTGGAATGGCTACACCTTC	CAVSNRDRGGRVWNGYTF